Below are 7 T cell receptor beta chains sequenced from a single sample in a study of OX40 agonist ivuxolimab in advanced cancers. The repertoire was sequenced with immunoSEQ multiplex PCR; TCRdb's copy has only in-frame clones and lacks some. This sample has about 26,000 clones, with about 70% found just once. Source: CD4+ or CD8+ T cells sorted from blood, taken in a trial of the OX40 agonist ivuxolimab. These receptors came from an adult with an advanced solid tumor such as melanoma, head and neck, liver or kidney cancer.

V usage is TRBV11-3 and J usage is TRBJ2-2; no firm D call. The CDR3 is 14 amino acids. CDR1 and CDR2 from the germline V gene are SGHNT and YENEEA. V lost 0 bases, J lost 5 bases, and 7 bases lay in between. CDR3 sequence (DNA): TGTGCCAGCAGCTTAGATCCCTTTACCGGGGAGCTGTTTTTT. Translating gives CASSLDPFTGELFF.

In this sample, this clone turned up a few times. This chain joins TRBV18 and TRBJ1-2; 9 positions match TRBD1. V lost 4 bases and J lost 7; bases outside the gene matches: 7. Germline V gene sequence: CDR1 KGHSH, CDR2 LQKENI. The CDR3 consists of 14 residues. The CDR3 DNA reads TGTGCCAGCTCACTAGGACAGGGGAGCAGTGGCTACACCTTC. Protein sequence: CASSLGQGSSGYTF.

The V call is TRBV2, the J call TRBJ1-2, with D possibly being TRBD1 (6 bases). Trimming took off 4 bases at V and 4 bases at J, with 13 bases between the two ends. CDR3 size: 14 residues. The germline V gene encodes CDR1 SNHLY and CDR2 FYNNEI. The CDR3 protein is CASSVWLQGYGYTF. In DNA, the CDR3 is TGTGCCAGCAGTGTTTGGTTACAGGGCTATGGCTACACCTTC.

The V call is TRBV7-9, the J call TRBJ2-6, with 8 positions matching TRBD1. The V segment lost 2 bases and the J segment 2 bases; nucleotides outside the gene matches: 5. CDR3 length: 17 amino acids. Germline lookup yields CDR1 SEHNR and CDR2 FQNEAQ (reference sequence). CDR3 DNA: TGTGCCAGCAGCTTACGTAGGACAGGGACTGGGGCCAACGTCCTGACTTTC. This encodes CASSLRRTGTGANVLTF.

The rearrangement joins TRBV6-5 to TRBJ2-7, with D possibly being TRBD1 (6 bases). V lost 4 bases and J lost 3, with 13 bases in between. The CDR3 runs to 14 residues. The germline V gene encodes CDR1 MNHEY and CDR2 SVGAGI. The CDR3 nucleotides read TGTGCCAGCAGTTCTCCCCCGGACAGCTACGAGCAGTACTTC. This gives the protein CASSSPPDSYEQYF.

This clone was observed a single time. The chain combines TRBV10-2 with TRBJ1-4; D gene unclear. CDR1 and CDR2 (germline): WSHSY, SAAADI. The V and J ends lost 3 bases and 0 bases respectively, with 11 bases between them. CDR3 length equals 16 residues. The CDR3 coding sequence is TGCGCCAGCAGTGAATCAGAGACCGCAACTAATGAAAAACTGTTTTTT. This translates into CASSESETATNEKLFF.

The chain carries TRBV5-5 and TRBJ2-7; D not certain. Germline V gene sequence: CDR1 SGHKS, CDR2 YYEKEE (reference sequence). Trimming cost V 1 base and J 4 bases, with 9 bases left between them. The length of the CDR3 is 13 residues. The CDR3 protein is CASSLLASYEQYF. For the CDR3, the DNA is TGTGCCAGCAGCTTGTTAGCATCTTACGAGCAGTACTTC.